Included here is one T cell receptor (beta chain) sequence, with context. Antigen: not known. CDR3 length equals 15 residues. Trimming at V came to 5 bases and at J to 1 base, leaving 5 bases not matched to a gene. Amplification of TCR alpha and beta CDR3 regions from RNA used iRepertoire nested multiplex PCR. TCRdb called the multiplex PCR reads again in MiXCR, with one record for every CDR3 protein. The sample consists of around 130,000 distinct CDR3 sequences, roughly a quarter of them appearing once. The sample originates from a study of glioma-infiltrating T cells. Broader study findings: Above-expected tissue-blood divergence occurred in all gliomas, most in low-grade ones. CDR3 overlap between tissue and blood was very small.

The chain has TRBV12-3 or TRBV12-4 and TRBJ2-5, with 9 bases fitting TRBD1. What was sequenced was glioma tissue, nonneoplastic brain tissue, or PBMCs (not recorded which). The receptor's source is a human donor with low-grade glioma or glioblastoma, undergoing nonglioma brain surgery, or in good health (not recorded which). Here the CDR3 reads CASSQGQGIQETQYF. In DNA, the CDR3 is TGTGCCAGCAGTCAAGGACAGGGGATCCAAGAGACCCAGTACTTC.